The rows below give T cell receptor beta chains drawn from one sample of a study of blood T cell repertoires in COVID-19. Sequencing was performed with immunoSEQ multiplex PCR; in TCRdb, only in-frame clones are kept and a portion is missing. The sample consists of fewer than 250,000 clones, around 85% of them appearing once. The sample was peripheral blood. The receptors shown here come from a man younger than 40 with acute or convalescent COVID-19. Each CDR3 is given with its conserved first and last residue. Size is stated for part of the rows, as once, few or many counts, or as a class when the clone is expanded.

NA	TRBV3-1/TRBV3-2	TRBJ2-3	CASSQRTSGRENTQYF
NA	TRBV28	TRBJ1-5	CASSPTDGGNQPQHF
NA	TRBV6-2/TRBV6-3	TRBJ1-3	CASSYANRGLGENTIYF
NA	TRBV5-8	TRBJ1-5	CASSLDRGGQPQHF
NA	TRBV7-9	TRBJ2-3	CASSPGLAGGGFLVDTQYF
NA	TRBV6-5	TRBJ2-1	CASGTSGTYEQFF
NA	TRBV7-9	TRBJ1-1	CASSRDSMNTEAFF
NA	TRBV29-1	TRBJ1-2	CSASGQATYGYTF
NA	TRBV7-2	TRBJ1-4	CASSKTQTTNEKLFF
NA	TRBV19	TRBJ1-5	CASSPRTGGFANQPQHF
NA	TRBV6-2/TRBV6-3	TRBJ2-1	CASSPPGQGAFNEQFF
NA	TRBV9	TRBJ2-2	CASSVGGLGTGELFF
once	TRBV6-5	TRBJ2-5	CASRPGGGRMETQYF
NA	TRBV28	TRBJ2-1	CASRSGTYNEQFF
few	TRBV27	TRBJ1-6	CASSLSGTGTAPYNSPLHF
NA	TRBV19	TRBJ2-1	CASSIDRRSSYNEQFF
NA	TRBV2	TRBJ1-5	CASTSDQGWNQPQHF
NA	TRBV20-1	TRBJ1-2	CSAETGGGYTF
NA	TRBV19	TRBJ2-7	CASSIGLSSYEQYF
NA	TRBV7-9	TRBJ1-2	CASSQEQGWVGYTF
few	TRBV4-2	TRBJ1-2	CASSQAPGRAYGYTF
NA	TRBV5-4	TRBJ2-2	CASSHRGRSNTGELFF
NA	TRBV30	TRBJ1-6	CAWSKTRQGSRSPLHF
NA	TRBV19	TRBJ2-3	CASNRQQSTDTQYF
NA	TRBV4-1	TRBJ1-2	CASSQLREGYGYTF
NA	TRBV7-9	TRBJ2-1	CASSSYGTSGRASHNEQFF
NA	TRBV6-5	TRBJ1-1	CASSYSPYTEAFF
once	TRBV5-6	TRBJ2-3	CASNLAADTQYF
NA	TRBV12-3/TRBV12-4	TRBJ2-7	CASSPTGVEQYF
few	TRBV25-1	TRBJ2-1	CASTGTGLGEQFF
NA	TRBV3-1/TRBV3-2	TRBJ2-3	CASSQMRGNTQYF
NA	TRBV27	TRBJ1-2	CASSSSTGTGYGYTF
NA	TRBV5-4	TRBJ2-5	CASSLGGRGETQYF
NA	TRBV30	TRBJ1-4	CAWRPGSTTNEKLFF
NA	TRBV6-5	TRBJ1-1	CASTQDTELGAFF
NA	TRBV2	TRBJ1-6	CASRWDFEGSPLHF
NA	TRBV30	TRBJ1-3	CAWSVTVFSGNTIYF
few	TRBV2	TRBJ1-5	CASSGTGDQPQHF
NA	TRBV15	TRBJ2-5	CATSRGQETQYF
NA	TRBV2	TRBJ1-4	CASRGLGGVPTNEKLFF
NA	TRBV21-1	TRBJ1-2	CASSSRDRDYGYTF
NA	TRBV19	TRBJ2-7	CASSISGRASYEQYF
NA	TRBV19	TRBJ1-5	CASSIMSGNQPQHF
few	TRBV30	TRBJ2-3	CAWSPDRGRYF
NA	TRBV5-1	TRBJ2-7	CASSSGGLAGVEQYF
NA	TRBV6-6	TRBJ2-7	CASGGPGGYEQYF
NA	TRBV5-1	TRBJ2-1	CASSSPGANEQFF
NA	TRBV3-1/TRBV3-2	TRBJ1-2	CASSPRQGGYGYTF
NA	TRBV28	TRBJ1-1	CASKPGDPTEAFF
NA	TRBV19	TRBJ1-2	CASSIRRQGEGYTF
NA	TRBV27	TRBJ2-7	CASSPLRGQGHEQYF
NA	TRBV5-1	TRBJ2-2	CASSLQGPNTGELFF
NA	TRBV4-1	TRBJ1-6	CASSQDSSRGVYNSPLHF
few	TRBV11-2	TRBJ1-5	CASSLDRNQPQHF
NA	TRBV19	TRBJ2-2	CASSIGGRGNTGELFF
NA	TRBV9	TRBJ2-1	CASSIGLAGGHNEQFF